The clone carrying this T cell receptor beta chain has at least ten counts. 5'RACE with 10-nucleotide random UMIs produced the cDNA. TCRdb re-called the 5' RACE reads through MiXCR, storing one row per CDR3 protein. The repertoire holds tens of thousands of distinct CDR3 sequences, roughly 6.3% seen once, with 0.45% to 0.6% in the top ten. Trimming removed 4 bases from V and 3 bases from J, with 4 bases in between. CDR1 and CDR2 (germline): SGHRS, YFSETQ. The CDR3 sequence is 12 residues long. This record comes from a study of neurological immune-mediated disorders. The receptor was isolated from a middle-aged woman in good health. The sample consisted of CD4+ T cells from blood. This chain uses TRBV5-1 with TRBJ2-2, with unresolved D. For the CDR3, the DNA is TGCGCCAGCAGCCGCGACACCGGGGAGCTGTTTTTT. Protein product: CASSRDTGELFF.